This TCR beta chain was recovered during a study of T-cell memory formation after mild COVID-19 (dated by TCRdb to the early 2020s). Describing the broader study: Most TCR sequence clusters were specific to one of the two donors. In two donors, T-cell clones that expanded and contracted after mild COVID-19 were followed by sequencing TCRalpha and TCRbeta repertoires longitudinally. Two young, previously healthy adult volunteers made up the cohort, one male and one female. The paper's findings and limits, for the study overall: Whether the second-wave clones peaking on day 37 were SARS-CoV-2 specific was not confirmed. Only a couple of mild cases were covered in the study, and larger cohorts including severe cases with pre-infection samples were considered necessary. Some responding clones were detected in pre-infection memory, suggesting pre-existing cross-reactive memory T cells joined the SARS-CoV-2 response. From day 15 to 85, contracting clones showed balanced CD4/CD8 phenotypes, whereas a second wave of clones that expanded from day 15 to 37 leaned towards CD4+. Contracting CD4+ clones appeared mostly in the CM and EM memory subsets, whereas CD8+ clones were enriched in EMRA.

From the cysteine through the phenylalanine, the CDR3 covers 16 amino acids. Only the CDR3 region is kept as DNA, spanning 48 bases read in frame from base 1. The germline ends are 9 bases apart after V is trimmed by 0 bases and J by 0 bases. CDR1 and CDR2, per the germline V gene, are SGHTA and FQGNSA. The data were produced on an Illumina NovaSeq 6000. TCRalpha and TCRbeta cDNA libraries were constructed by 5'RACE with constant-segment primers, with sample barcodes and unique molecular identifiers being introduced. Trizol reagent was used to extract RNA from every sample. Libraries were amplified in two PCR steps, with a second sample barcode and Illumina TruSeq adapters added in the second step. Libraries were sequenced on an Illumina NovaSeq with 2 x 150 bp paired-end reads. The authors processed their data as follows. Reads were demultiplexed and collapsed into UMI-guided consensus sequences with migec v1.2.7. Using mixcr v2.1.11, UMI consensuses were aligned to TRA and TRB V and J templates and then assembled into clonotypes. A clonotype was counted as expanded or contracted only when both edgeR and NoisET called the clonotype significant, with the noise models trained on biological replicates. edgeR calls used a false discovery rate-adjusted p below 0.01 and a log2 fold-change threshold of 1. As an exploratory analysis of dynamics, PCA with hierarchical clustering was applied to max-normalized trajectories of the 1000 most abundant clonotypes. The CD4 or CD8 phenotype of responding clones was assigned using the separately sequenced CD4+ and CD8+ repertoires. TCRdb applied fastp at Q25 and MiXCR to the public reads, then kept only in-frame beta chains. Each record represents a unique CDR3 protein, reported with the most common genes and DNA among its rows. What appears here as the V and J calls and clone size reflects TCRdb's work, not the paper's. The sample table contains hundreds of thousands of distinct CDR3 sequences; only one count was recorded for nearly 25% of them. The ten largest clonotypes hold around 13% of the sample.

Ficoll-Paque density gradient centrifugation was the method used to isolate PBMCs. As for this clonotype: No antigen is known for it. Per-base qualities were not stored, and no clone one base away is much larger.

Sequenced input: PBMCs or a T cell subset sorted from them (not recorded which). This clonotype was obtained from an adult woman who had mild COVID-19 (a few samples of this study predate the infection). The sample titles of this study are shuffled in the database, so cell type and time point are left out; the donor was told from shared clones. This chain is built from TRBV7-2 and TRBJ1-3; the D gene remains uncertain. CDR3 reads: CASSLALASSGNTIYF. The nucleotide sequence reads as follows: TGTGCCAGCAGCTTAGCGCTGGCCTCCTCTGGAAACACCATATATTTT.